This TCR beta chain is from a study of T cells in Graves' hyperthyroidism and ophthalmopathy. Authors of the study amplified TCR beta CDR3 regions from RNA transcripts. The TCR CDR3 first-round RT-PCR relied on the HTBI primer set. TCRdb re-called the multiplex PCR reads through MiXCR, storing one row per CDR3 protein. This table holds 490,000 or so distinct CDR3 sequences, 46% found once. This clonotype was counted only a few times. The antigen is unknown. Uncontrolled infection, other autoimmune disease, pregnancy or lactation excluded patients. The V and J ends lost 4 bases and 7 bases respectively, with 11 bases between them. The length of the CDR3 is 12 residues. CDR1 MDHEN and CDR2 SYDVKM come from the germline V gene. Findings and caveats of the study: Ophthalmopathy could be told apart from stable hyperthyroidism with a 13 V-J model. Onset of ophthalmopathy came a median around 6.5 months after the model predicted it.

Sequencing was done on a sample of peripheral blood or thyroid tissue (not recorded which). The J gene is TRBJ2-7, the V gene TRBV28; D remains ambiguous. This TCR was sampled from an adult woman with Graves' disease, either hyperthyroidism or ophthalmopathy (not recorded which). The CDR3 reads CASSSPSREQYF. The CDR3 DNA is TGTGCCAGCAGTTCCCCCTCTAGGGAGCAGTACTTC. The whole variable domain, filled in from reference TRBV28 and TRBJ2-7, reads DVKVTQSSRYLVKRTGEKVFLECVQDMDHENMFWYRQDPGLGLRLIYFSYDVKMKEKGDIPEGYSVSREKKERFSLILESASTNQTSMYLCASSSPSREQYFGPGTRLTVT.